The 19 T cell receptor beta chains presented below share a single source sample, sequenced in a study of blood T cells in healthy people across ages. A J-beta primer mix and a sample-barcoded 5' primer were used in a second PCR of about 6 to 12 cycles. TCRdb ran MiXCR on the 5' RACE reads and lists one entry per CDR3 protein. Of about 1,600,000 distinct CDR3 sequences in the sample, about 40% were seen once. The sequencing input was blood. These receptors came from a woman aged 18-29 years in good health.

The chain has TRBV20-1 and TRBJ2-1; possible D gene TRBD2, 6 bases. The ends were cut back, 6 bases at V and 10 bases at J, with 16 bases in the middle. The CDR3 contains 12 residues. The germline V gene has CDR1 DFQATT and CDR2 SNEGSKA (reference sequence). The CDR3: CSARETLREQFF. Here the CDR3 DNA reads TGCAGTGCCCGGGAGACCTTGAGGGAGCAGTTCTTC.

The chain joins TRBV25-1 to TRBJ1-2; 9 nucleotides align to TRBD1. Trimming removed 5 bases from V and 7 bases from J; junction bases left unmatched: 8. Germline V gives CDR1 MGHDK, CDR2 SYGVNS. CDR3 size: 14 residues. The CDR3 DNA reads TGTGCCAGCAGTTCTACAGGGGGCGTGGGTGGCTACACCTTC. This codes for CASSSTGGVGGYTF.

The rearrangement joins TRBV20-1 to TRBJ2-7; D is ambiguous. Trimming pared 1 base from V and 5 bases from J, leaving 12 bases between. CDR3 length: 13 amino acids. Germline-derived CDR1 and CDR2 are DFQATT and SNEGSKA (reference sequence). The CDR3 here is CSARATAPDEQYF. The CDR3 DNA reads TGCAGTGCTAGAGCCACGGCTCCGGACGAGCAGTACTTC.

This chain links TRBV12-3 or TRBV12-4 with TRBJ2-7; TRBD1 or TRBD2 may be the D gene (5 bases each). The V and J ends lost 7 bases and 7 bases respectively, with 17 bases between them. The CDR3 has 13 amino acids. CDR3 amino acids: CASIPDGANEQYF. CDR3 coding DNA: TGTGCCAGCATTCCTGACGGGGCCAATGAGCAGTACTTC.

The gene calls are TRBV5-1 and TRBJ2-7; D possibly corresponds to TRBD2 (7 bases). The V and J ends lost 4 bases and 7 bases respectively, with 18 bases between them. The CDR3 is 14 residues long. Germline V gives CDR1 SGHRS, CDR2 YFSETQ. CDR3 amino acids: CASSTGGAGNEQYF. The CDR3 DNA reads TGCGCCAGCAGCACGGGGGGCGCGGGGAATGAGCAGTACTTC. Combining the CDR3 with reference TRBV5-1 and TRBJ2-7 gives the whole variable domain KAGVTQTPRYLIKTRGQQVTLSCSPISGHRSVSWYQQTPGQGLQFLFEYFSETQRNKGNFPGRFSGRQFSNSRSEMNVSTLELGDSALYLCASSTGGAGNEQYFGPGTRLTVT.

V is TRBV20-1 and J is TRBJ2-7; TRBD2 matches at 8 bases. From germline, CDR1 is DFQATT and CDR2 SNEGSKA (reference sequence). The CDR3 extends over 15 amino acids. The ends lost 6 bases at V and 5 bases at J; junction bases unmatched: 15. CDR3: CSAKTTSGGRNEQYF. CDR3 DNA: TGCAGTGCAAAAACCACTAGCGGTGGGAGGAACGAGCAGTACTTC.

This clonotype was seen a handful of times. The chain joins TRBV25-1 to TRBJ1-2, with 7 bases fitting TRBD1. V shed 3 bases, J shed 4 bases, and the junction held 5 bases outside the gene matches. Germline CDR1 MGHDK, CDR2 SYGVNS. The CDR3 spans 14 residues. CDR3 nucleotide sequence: TGTGCCAGCAGTGACCCGGCAGGGGGCTATGGCTACACCTTC. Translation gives CASSDPAGGYGYTF.

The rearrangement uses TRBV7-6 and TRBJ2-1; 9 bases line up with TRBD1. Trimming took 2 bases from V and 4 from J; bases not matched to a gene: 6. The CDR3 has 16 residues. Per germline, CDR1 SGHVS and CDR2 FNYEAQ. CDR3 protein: CASSLIGQGTYNEQFF. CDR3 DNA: TGTGCCAGCAGCTTAATAGGACAGGGGACTTACAATGAGCAGTTCTTC.

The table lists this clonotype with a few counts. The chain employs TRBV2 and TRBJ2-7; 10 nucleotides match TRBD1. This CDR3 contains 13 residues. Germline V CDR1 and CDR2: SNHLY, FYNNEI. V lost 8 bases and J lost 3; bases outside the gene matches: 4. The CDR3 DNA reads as TGTGCCAGCGGCGGGACAGGGGACTACGAGCAGTACTTC. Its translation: CASGGTGDYEQYF.

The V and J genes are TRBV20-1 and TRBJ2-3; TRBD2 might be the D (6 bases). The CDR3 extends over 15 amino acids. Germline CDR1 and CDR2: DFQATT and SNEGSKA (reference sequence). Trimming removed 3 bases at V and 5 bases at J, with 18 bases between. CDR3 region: CSASRMGGSGDTQYF. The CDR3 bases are TGCAGTGCTAGTAGGATGGGAGGTTCTGGAGATACGCAGTATTTT.

CDR3 in amino acids: CASSVLSGGAFPETQYF. In nucleotides, the CDR3 is TGTGCCAGCAGCGTCCTTAGCGGGGGGGCCTTTCCCGAGACCCAGTACTTC. V and J are TRBV2 and TRBJ2-5; 11 bases are shared with TRBD2. Trimming cost V 6 bases and J 5 bases; bases outside gene matches: 14. From germline, CDR1 is SNHLY and CDR2 FYNNEI. The CDR3 is 17 amino acids.

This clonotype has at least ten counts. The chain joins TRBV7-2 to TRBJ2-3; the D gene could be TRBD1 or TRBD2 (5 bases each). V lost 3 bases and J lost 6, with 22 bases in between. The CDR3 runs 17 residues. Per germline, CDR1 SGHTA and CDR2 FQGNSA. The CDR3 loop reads CASSFRVSPSRGDTQYF. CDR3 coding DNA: TGTGCCAGCAGCTTCAGGGTTTCACCCTCTAGAGGGGATACGCAGTATTTT.

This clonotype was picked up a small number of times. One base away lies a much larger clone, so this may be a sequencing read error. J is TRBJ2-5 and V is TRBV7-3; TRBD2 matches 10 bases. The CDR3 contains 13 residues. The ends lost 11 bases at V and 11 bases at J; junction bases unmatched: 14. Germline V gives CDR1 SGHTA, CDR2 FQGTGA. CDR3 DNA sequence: TGTGCCCTAGAACTAGCGGGGTTGTATGAGCAGTACTTC. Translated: CALELAGLYEQYF.

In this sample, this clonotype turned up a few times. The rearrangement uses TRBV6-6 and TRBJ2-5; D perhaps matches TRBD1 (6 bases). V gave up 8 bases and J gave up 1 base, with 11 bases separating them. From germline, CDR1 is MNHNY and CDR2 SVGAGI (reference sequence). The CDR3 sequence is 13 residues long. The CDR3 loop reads CASANRAQETQYF. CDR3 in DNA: TGTGCCAGCGCCAACAGGGCCCAAGAGACCCAGTACTTC.

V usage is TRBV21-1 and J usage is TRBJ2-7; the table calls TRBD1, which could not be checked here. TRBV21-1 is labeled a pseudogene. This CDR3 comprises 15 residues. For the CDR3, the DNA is TGTGCCAGCAGCATGACAGGGGTCGCCTCCTACGAGCAGTACTTC. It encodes CASSMTGVASYEQYF.

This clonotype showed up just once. The CDR3 sequence: CASSSRQKVTGELFF. CDR3 bases: TGTGCCAGTAGTTCCAGACAGAAGGTCACCGGGGAGCTGTTTTTT. This chain links TRBV19 with TRBJ2-2; D might be TRBD1 (5 bases). This CDR3 contains 15 residues. Germline loops: CDR1 LNHDA, CDR2 SQIVND (reference sequence). Deletions cut 5 bases from V and 4 bases from J, with 14 bases between. The entire variable domain, with the rest obtained from reference TRBV19 and TRBJ2-2, is as follows: DGGITQSPKYLFRKEGQNVTLSCEQNLNHDAMYWYRQDPGQGLRLIYYSQIVNDFQKGDIAEGYSVSREKKESFPLTVTSAQKNPTAFYLCASSSRQKVTGELFFGEGSRLTVL.

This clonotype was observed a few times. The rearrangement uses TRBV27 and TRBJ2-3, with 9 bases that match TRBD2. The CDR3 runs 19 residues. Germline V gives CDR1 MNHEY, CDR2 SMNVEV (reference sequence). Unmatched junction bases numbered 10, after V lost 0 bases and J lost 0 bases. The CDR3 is CASSLSPPGGGASTDTQYF. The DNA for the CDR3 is TGTGCCAGCAGTTTATCCCCCCCGGGCGGGGGGGCTAGCACAGATACGCAGTATTTT.

The CDR3 is CSVRDGPVTEAFF. The CDR3 region has the DNA TGCAGCGTTCGAGACGGCCCAGTCACTGAAGCTTTCTTT. The chain employs TRBV29-1 and TRBJ1-1, with no clear D. The germline V gene has CDR1 SQVTM and CDR2 ANQGSEA. There are 13 residues in the CDR3. The germline V and J ends were trimmed by 5 bases and 4 bases, with 14 bases remaining between them.

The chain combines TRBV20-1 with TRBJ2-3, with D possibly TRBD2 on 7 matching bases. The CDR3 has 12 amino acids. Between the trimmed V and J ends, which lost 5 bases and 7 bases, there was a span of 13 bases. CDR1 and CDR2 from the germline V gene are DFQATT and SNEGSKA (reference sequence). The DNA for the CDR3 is TGCAGTGCTCCCGGGGGGCCTAATACGCAGTATTTT. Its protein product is CSAPGGPNTQYF.